The next 7 T cell receptor beta chains were all read from a single sample in a study of shared clonotypes between healthy human individuals. The protocol was immunoSEQ multiplex PCR, while the TCRdb copy is restricted to in-frame clones and leaves out a portion. This sample carries about 2.4 million clones, around nine tenths of them seen once, and the ten largest clones take around 0.14%. Source material: naive CD4+ T cells sorted from blood. Subset described: CD45RA+ positively selected. These receptors were taken from a man aged 18 to 30 in good health.

V gene TRBV7-2 combines with J gene TRBJ2-7; D perhaps matches TRBD1 (6 bases). The germline V gene encodes CDR1 SGHTA and CDR2 FQGNSA. This CDR3 contains 14 residues. Trimming stripped 4 bases from V and 2 bases from J, with 12 bases between. The CDR3 region has the DNA TGTGCCAGCAGCTCGTCGACAGGCCCCTACGAGCAGTACTTC. Translating gives CASSSSTGPYEQYF.

This chain connects TRBV20-1 to TRBJ2-1, with a possible D match to TRBD1 (5 bases). The germline V gene encodes CDR1 DFQATT and CDR2 SNEGSKA (reference sequence). CDR3 length: 10 amino acids. The V end was cut by 6 bases, the J end by 10 bases, with 10 bases between. CDR3 in DNA: TGCAGTGCCGCAGGGTTAGAGCAGTTCTTC. Protein sequence: CSAAGLEQFF.

This chain connects TRBV2 to TRBJ2-2; no clear D gene. V lost 6 bases, J lost 6 bases, and 11 bases lay in between. The CDR3 runs 13 residues. Germline-derived CDR1 and CDR2 are SNHLY and FYNNEI. The CDR3 DNA reads as TGTGCCAGCAGGAGGTCCCCACCCGGGGAGCTGTTTTTT. Protein: CASRRSPPGELFF. Drawing the rest from reference TRBV2 and TRBJ2-2, the complete variable domain is EPEVTQTPSHQVTQMGQEVILRCVPISNHLYFYWYRQILGQKVEFLVSFYNNEISEKSEIFDDQFSVERPDGSNFTLKIRSTKLEDSAMYFCASRRSPPGELFFGEGSRLTVL.

The chain couples TRBV7-2 to TRBJ2-7, with a weak D call TRBD1 (6 bases). Trimming cost V 1 base and J 10 bases, with 8 bases left between them. There are 11 residues in the CDR3. Germline V gene lookup returns CDR1 SGHTA and CDR2 FQGNSA. CDR3 DNA: TGTGCCAGCAGCTTAGACAGGGTTCAGTACTTC. Residues: CASSLDRVQYF. Combining the CDR3 with reference TRBV7-2 and TRBJ2-7 gives the whole variable domain GAGVSQSPSNKVTEKGKDVELRCDPISGHTALYWYRQSLGQGLEFLIYFQGNSAPDKSGLPSDRFSAERTGGSVSTLTIQRTQQEDSAVYLCASSLDRVQYFGPGTRLTVT.

The rearrangement joins TRBV5-4 to TRBJ1-2, with a tentative D call TRBD1 (6 bases). The CDR3 sequence is 16 residues long. Trimming removed 4 bases at V and 1 base at J, with 17 bases between. CDR1 and CDR2 from the germline V gene are SGHNT and YYREEE (reference sequence). As DNA, the CDR3 is TGTGCCAGCAGCCACCCGGACAGATTTAATAACTATGGCTACACCTTC. This codes for CASSHPDRFNNYGYTF.

The rearrangement links TRBV2 to TRBJ2-7; 8 bases fit TRBD1. The CDR3 has 14 amino acids. The ends lost 7 bases at V and 2 bases at J; junction bases unmatched: 7. CDR1 and CDR2 from the germline V gene are SNHLY and FYNNEI. This CDR3 reads CASMLQGVAYEQYF. The DNA for the CDR3 is TGTGCCAGCATGTTACAGGGGGTTGCCTACGAGCAGTACTTC. Complete variable domain (other parts from reference TRBV2 and TRBJ2-7): EPEVTQTPSHQVTQMGQEVILRCVPISNHLYFYWYRQILGQKVEFLVSFYNNEISEKSEIFDDQFSVERPDGSNFTLKIRSTKLEDSAMYFCASMLQGVAYEQYFGPGTRLTVT.

The V and J genes are TRBV10-3 and TRBJ2-7, with 10 nucleotides matching TRBD1. Germline CDR1 reads ENHRY; CDR2 reads SYGVKD. Trimming cost V 3 bases and J 1 base; bases outside gene matches: 9. This CDR3 has 17 amino acids. As DNA, the CDR3 is TGTGCCATCAGTGATGGGCCCCGGGACAGGGGATCCTACGAGCAGTACTTC. It translates to CAISDGPRDRGSYEQYF.